Listed below are T cell receptor beta chains from one sample, sequenced in a study of Graves' ophthalmopathy and Graves' hyperthyroidism. TCRdb reprocessed the multiplex PCR reads via MiXCR and lists one record per CDR3 protein. The sample lists 150,000 or so distinct CDR3 sequences; 30% to 45% were seen once. Sequenced material: peripheral blood. Every receptor here comes from a middle-aged woman with Graves' ophthalmopathy. The CDR3 runs from the conserved cysteine through the conserved F or W. D genes are given only for firm matches. Clone size is shown for a subset of rows, as once, few, many or a class of expanded clone.

CDR3 protein | CDR3 DNA | clone size | J gene | D gene | V gene
CASSLEPTESEAFF | TGTGCCAGCAGCTTGGAGCCTACAGAGTCTGAAGCTTTCTTT | many | TRBJ1-1 | . | TRBV7-3
CASSFEGLVSPLHF | TGTGCCAGCAGTTTCGAGGGGTTGGTTTCACCCCTCCACTTT | . | TRBJ1-6 | . | TRBV12-3/TRBV12-4
CASGGQPNTEAFF | TGCGCCAGCGGGGGACAGCCGAACACTGAAGCTTTCTTT | many | TRBJ1-1 | TRBD1 | TRBV10-1
CASSVSPAARETQYF | TGTGCCAGCAGCGTATCGCCGGCGGCCCGGGAGACCCAGTACTTC | . | TRBJ2-5 | . | TRBV7-2
CASRIGQGNEKLFF | TGCGCCAGCAGAATAGGACAGGGTAATGAAAAACTGTTTTTT | many | TRBJ1-4 | TRBD1 | TRBV5-1
CASTPDRERYEQYF | TGTGCCAGCACCCCGGACAGGGAAAGGTACGAGCAGTACTTC | . | TRBJ2-7 | TRBD1 | TRBV12-3/TRBV12-4
CASSFTTGYEQYF | TGTGCCAGCAGCTTTACTACAGGGTACGAGCAGTACTTC | many | TRBJ2-7 | . | TRBV11-2
CASSHSGRNPYEQYF | TGCGCCAGCAGCCATAGCGGGCGTAACCCCTACGAGCAGTACTTC | many | TRBJ2-7 | TRBD2 | TRBV4-3
CASSDESPYGYTF | TGTGCCAGCAGTGACGAATCCCCCTATGGCTACACCTTC | many | TRBJ1-2 | . | TRBV6-1
CASSPSERGSQETQYF | TGTGCCAGCAGTCCGTCGGAGCGGGGGTCCCAAGAGACCCAGTACTTC | many | TRBJ2-5 | TRBD2 | TRBV3-1
CASSPSGTAVTGELFF | TGTGCCAGTAGTCCTTCGGGGACAGCAGTCACCGGGGAGCTGTTTTTT | . | TRBJ2-2 | TRBD1 | TRBV19
CASSSQGTEAFF | TGTGCCAGCAGCTCGCAGGGGACTGAAGCTTTCTTT | many | TRBJ1-1 | . | TRBV7-3
CASSSGQGSPYEQYF | TGTGCCAGCAGTTCGGGACAGGGGAGCCCCTACGAGCAGTACTTC | . | TRBJ2-7 | TRBD1 | TRBV12-3/TRBV12-4
CSARDGSGGPEETQYF | TGCAGTGCTAGAGATGGATCGGGAGGGCCGGAGGAGACCCAGTACTTC | . | TRBJ2-5 | TRBD2 | TRBV20-1
CASSYTGKIGTEAFF | TGTGCCAGCAGTTATACAGGGAAGATTGGCACTGAAGCTTTCTTT | many | TRBJ1-1 | . | TRBV6-2/TRBV6-3
CAWSVPPHAGYTF | TGTGCCTGGAGTGTACCCCCCCATGCGGGCTACACCTTC | many | TRBJ1-2 | . | TRBV30
CASSSHGGSSNTGGLFF | TGTGCCAGCAGTTCCCACGGGGGCTCTTCGAACACCGGGGGGCTGTTTTTT | many | TRBJ2-2 | . | TRBV12-3/TRBV12-4
CSVKQFMNTEAFF | TGCAGCGTTAAACAATTTATGAACACTGAAGCTTTCTTT | many | TRBJ1-1 | . | TRBV29-1
CASSPPDRGRSGELFF | TGTGCCAGCAGTCCCCCGGACAGGGGGCGGAGCGGGGAGCTGTTTTTT | . | TRBJ2-2 | TRBD1 | TRBV28
CASSFSGTGYAEAFF | TGTGCCAGCAGCTTCAGCGGGACAGGGTACGCTGAAGCTTTCTTT | many | TRBJ1-1 | TRBD1 | TRBV7-2
CASSLLLDYEQYF | TGTGCCAGCAGTTTACTCCTTGACTACGAGCAGTACTTC | . | TRBJ2-7 | . | TRBV12-3/TRBV12-4
CASSDGGDSNQPQHF | TGTGCCAGCAGCGACGGTGGGGATAGCAATCAGCCCCAGCATTTT | many | TRBJ1-5 | . | TRBV6-1
CASSLRGGELFF | TGTGCCAGCAGTTTACGCGGCGGGGAGCTGTTTTTT | few | TRBJ2-2 | . | TRBV28
CASSISWRQGATEAFF | TGTGCCAGTAGTATCTCGTGGAGACAGGGGGCAACTGAAGCTTTCTTT | . | TRBJ1-1 | TRBD1 | TRBV19
CASSLDGGNVREQYF | TGTGCCAGCAGCTTAGACGGCGGGAATGTGAGGGAGCAGTACTTC | . | TRBJ2-7 | . | TRBV7-2
CASKLKGRQETQYF | TGCGCCAGCAAGTTGAAAGGCAGACAAGAGACCCAGTACTTC | . | TRBJ2-5 | . | TRBV2
CASSREYPGAFF | TGTGCCAGCAGTCGGGAGTACCCCGGCGCTTTCTTT | medium-sized | TRBJ1-1 | . | TRBV6-2/TRBV6-3
CASSLWTAKGQPQHF | TGTGCCAGCAGTTTATGGACAGCCAAAGGTCAGCCCCAGCATTTT | . | TRBJ1-5 | . | TRBV28
CASSTTDRSYEQYF | TGTGCCAGCAGTACAACGGACCGTTCCTACGAGCAGTACTTC | few | TRBJ2-7 | . | TRBV6-2/TRBV6-3
CSARDANRGNTGELFF | TGCAGTGCTAGAGATGCGAACAGGGGAAACACCGGGGAGCTGTTTTTT | many | TRBJ2-2 | TRBD1 | TRBV20-1
CSVGGGWGLGETQYF | TGCAGCGTAGGAGGAGGTTGGGGACTAGGGGAGACCCAGTACTTC | many | TRBJ2-5 | TRBD2 | TRBV29-1
CASSPTPGAYEQYF | TGTGCCAGCAGTCCTACCCCGGGGGCATACGAGCAGTACTTC | . | TRBJ2-7 | . | TRBV28
CASSLGTTDNVYGYTF | TGTGCCAGCAGCTTAGGTACGACGGATAATGTCTATGGCTACACCTTC | many | TRBJ1-2 | . | TRBV7-8
CATGLVPTYEQYF | TGTGCCACCGGACTAGTCCCTACCTACGAGCAGTACTTC | once | TRBJ2-7 | TRBD2 | TRBV6-2/TRBV6-3
CASSSQGYSNQPQHF | TGTGCCAGCAGCTCACAGGGTTATAGCAATCAGCCCCAGCATTTT | many | TRBJ1-5 | . | TRBV7-2
CASSVTGSYEQYF | TGTGCCAGCAGTGTGACAGGATCCTACGAGCAGTACTTC | . | TRBJ2-7 | . | TRBV12-3/TRBV12-4
CASSFHSGVNQPQHF | TGTGCCAGCAGTTTTCATTCAGGGGTCAATCAGCCCCAGCATTTT | . | TRBJ1-5 | . | TRBV12-3/TRBV12-4
CASSEYSYEQYF | TGTGCCAGCAGTGAATATAGCTACGAGCAGTACTTC | many | TRBJ2-7 | . | TRBV25-1
CSAKRTSGSYEQYF | TGCAGTGCAAAACGGACTAGCGGATCCTACGAGCAGTACTTC | . | TRBJ2-7 | TRBD2 | TRBV20-1
CASMEGGPIPRGYGYTF | TGTGCCAGCATGGAGGGCGGGCCTATCCCCCGAGGCTATGGCTACACCTTC | many | TRBJ1-2 | . | TRBV28
CASSYSSGSRAEAFF | TGTGCCAGCAGTTACTCGTCGGGTTCTCGGGCTGAAGCTTTCTTT | few | TRBJ1-1 | . | TRBV6-2/TRBV6-3
CASSYTSPGAGSNQPQHF | TGTGCCAGCAGTTACACGTCTCCGGGGGCGGGTAGCAATCAGCCCCAGCATTTT | many | TRBJ1-5 | . | TRBV6-2/TRBV6-3
CASMVRGQPQHF | TGTGCCAGCATGGTGAGGGGTCAGCCCCAGCATTTT | many | TRBJ1-5 | . | TRBV12-3/TRBV12-4
CSVRKQGSGTEAFF | TGCAGCGTTCGAAAACAGGGATCTGGCACTGAAGCTTTCTTT | many | TRBJ1-1 | . | TRBV29-1
CASSTLHTFRQETQYF | TGTGCCAGCTCAACGCTCCATACATTTCGGCAAGAGACCCAGTACTTC | . | TRBJ2-5 | . | TRBV18
CSARGGLTEAFF | TGCAGTGCTCGAGGGGGGCTAACTGAAGCTTTCTTT | many | TRBJ1-1 | . | TRBV20-1